This TCR beta chain was sequenced during a study of cytomegalovirus exposure and HLA in healthy donors. PCR was performed using 60 Vbeta and 13 Jbeta primers. As originally analysed: An analysis that came later counted roughly 87 million unique TCR beta chains, approximately 10 million shared. Using immunoSEQ multiplex PCR, the repertoire was profiled, and TCRdb retains in-frame clones only, with some absent. That table gives V, J and clone size, and the DNA gave D and trimming. Counted here are about 77,000 clones, roughly four fifths occurring once; the ten biggest clones make up 3.5% to 5.5%. The CDR3 totals 14 residues. V was shortened by 5 bases and J by 8 bases, with 16 bases between the two germline ends. The germline gives CDR1 SGHTA, CDR2 FQGNSA.

The TCR originated in a man aged 35-49 years in good health and CMV-seronegative. The source material was PBMCs. V gene TRBV7-2 combines with J gene TRBJ2-1; maybe TRBD2 (5 bases). CDR3 amino acids: CASSNRQGSDEQFF. The CDR3 coding sequence is TGTGCCAGCAGCAATCGTCAAGGTAGCGATGAGCAGTTCTTC.